This T cell receptor beta chain stems from a study of shared T cell receptors in the human thymus. Sequencing was performed with immunoSEQ multiplex PCR; in TCRdb, only in-frame clones are kept and a portion is missing. The sample lists 600,000 or so clones, approximately 87% seen once, with over 0.008% in the top ten. In addition, the sample was reused for a study of human thymus T cells. As reported in that work: The donor group consisted of healthy Finnish infants who were having corrective surgery for congenital heart defects. During corrective heart surgery, resections were taken, and the thymus tissue came from them. Among thymic and blood repertoires, usage of V and J genes appeared biased. Thymic repertoires overlap heavily among unrelated individuals, related research has reported.

This TCR was sampled from a boy in the first two years of life with a congenital heart defect. Sequenced: thymocytes.

This CDR3 reads CASSFSGGYNEQFF. The CDR3 DNA sequence: TGTGCCAGCAGTTTCAGCGGGGGCTACAATGAGCAGTTCTTC. The chain has TRBV6-5 and TRBJ2-1, with 8 bases lining up with TRBD2. Germline CDR1 is MNHEY and CDR2 is SVGAGI. The CDR3 runs 14 residues. V gave up 4 bases and J gave up 3 bases; unmatched junction bases: 2.